This T cell receptor (beta chain) originates from a study of cytomegalovirus exposure and HLA in healthy donors. This CDR3 has 15 amino acids. Per germline, CDR1 SGHDT and CDR2 YYEEEE. Losses at the gene ends were 0 bases for V and 6 bases for J; bases not matched to a gene: 9. In regard to this clone: Antigen specificity is unknown.

Overall study results and limits: While the bulk of TCR sequences proved rare, some public TCRs turned up in many donors.

The study ran its PCR with 60 Vbeta and 13 Jbeta primers. Profiling relied on immunoSEQ multiplex PCR, and the TCRdb table lists in-frame clones only, not all of them. Of approximately 130,000 clones listed, 84% were seen once; the top ten hold less than 3%. This receptor was obtained from a man aged 50 or older in good health and CMV-seronegative. Sequencing was done on a sample of PBMCs. The chain carries TRBV5-6 and TRBJ2-7, with TRBD1 matching over 7 bases. CDR3 loop: CASSLVGQELGEQYF. The CDR3 nucleotides are TGTGCCAGCAGCTTGGTTGGACAGGAGCTTGGCGAGCAGTACTTC.